This TCR beta chain was observed in a study of graft-versus-host responses after intestinal transplantation. Trimming removed 4 bases at V and 0 bases at J, with 13 bases between. Germline V gene sequence: CDR1 LGHNA, CDR2 YNFKEQ. CDR3 length: 16 amino acids. Method: immunoSEQ multiplex PCR; TCRdb's copy keeps in-frame clones and lacks some. The sample holds over 100,000 clones, 85% to 95% seen once. For this clone: Its antigen is undetermined.

This chain uses TRBV4-2 with TRBJ2-4; a weak D match, TRBD2 (6 bases). The specimen comprised unstimulated CD8+ T cells sorted from spleen or lymph node cells, sampled before transplant. The sequence was collected from a human donor who was the organ donor for an intestinal transplant. CDR3 bases: TGTGCCAGCAGCCCGGGGGTACCCTTAGCCAAAAACATTCAGTACTTC. This encodes CASSPGVPLAKNIQYF.